The source of this TCR beta chain is a study of identical twins. V shed 1 base and J shed 0 bases, with 15 bases lying between them. This CDR3 is built from 17 residues. One entry per CDR3 protein results from TCRdb running MiXCR on the 5' RACE reads. There are roughly 770,000 distinct CDR3 sequences in the sample; 15% to 20% occur only once, and around 13% lies in the top ten. Healthy Caucasian donors formed the entire cohort. The same data also contributed to another study, on T cells expressing NK-cell markers. In that study: Dominant NKG2C+ clonotype frequencies of roughly 1.0-7.0% of CD8+ T cells were measured in over five donors. The leading position in the CD3+CD56-NKG2C+ fraction of a few donors also went to these clonotypes.

The V call is TRBV12-3 or TRBV12-4, the J call TRBJ1-1; no reliable D call. The receptor was derived from a young woman in good health. The sequencing sample was made of PBMCs. CDR3 bases: TGTGCCAGCAGTTTAGATTCACGGTTCACCATGAACACTGAAGCTTTCTTT. It specifies CASSLDSRFTMNTEAFF.